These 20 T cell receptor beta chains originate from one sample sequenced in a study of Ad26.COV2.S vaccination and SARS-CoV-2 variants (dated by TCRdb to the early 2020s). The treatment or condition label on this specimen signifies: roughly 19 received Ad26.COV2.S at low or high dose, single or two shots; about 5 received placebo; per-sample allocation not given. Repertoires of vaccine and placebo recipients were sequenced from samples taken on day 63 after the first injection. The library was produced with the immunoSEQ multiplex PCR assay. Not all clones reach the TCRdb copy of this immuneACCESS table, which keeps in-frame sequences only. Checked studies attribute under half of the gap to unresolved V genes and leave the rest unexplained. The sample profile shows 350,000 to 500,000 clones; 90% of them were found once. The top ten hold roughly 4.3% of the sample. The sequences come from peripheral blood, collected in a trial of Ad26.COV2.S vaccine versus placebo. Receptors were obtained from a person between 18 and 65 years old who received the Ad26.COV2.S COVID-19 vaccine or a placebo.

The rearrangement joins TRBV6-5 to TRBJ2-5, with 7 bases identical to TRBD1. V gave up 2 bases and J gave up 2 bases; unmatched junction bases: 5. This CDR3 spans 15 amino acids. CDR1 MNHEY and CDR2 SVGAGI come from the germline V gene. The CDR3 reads CASSYAPGQQETQYF. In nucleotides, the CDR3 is TGTGCCAGCAGTTACGCCCCGGGACAGCAAGAGACCCAGTACTTC.

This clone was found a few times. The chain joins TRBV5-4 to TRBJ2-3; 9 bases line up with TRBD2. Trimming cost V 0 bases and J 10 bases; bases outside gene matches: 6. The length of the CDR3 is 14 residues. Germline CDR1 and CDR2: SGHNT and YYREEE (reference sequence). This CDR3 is CASSLGREGRAQYF. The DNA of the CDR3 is TGTGCCAGCAGCTTGGGGCGGGAGGGCAGGGCGCAGTATTTT.

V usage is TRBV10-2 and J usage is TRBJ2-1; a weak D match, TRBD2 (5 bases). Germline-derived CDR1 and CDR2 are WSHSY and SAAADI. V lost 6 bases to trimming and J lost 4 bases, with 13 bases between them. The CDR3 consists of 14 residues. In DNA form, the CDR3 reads TGCGCCAGCAGCAACGGAGGAACTTACAATGAGCAGTTCTTC. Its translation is CASSNGGTYNEQFF.

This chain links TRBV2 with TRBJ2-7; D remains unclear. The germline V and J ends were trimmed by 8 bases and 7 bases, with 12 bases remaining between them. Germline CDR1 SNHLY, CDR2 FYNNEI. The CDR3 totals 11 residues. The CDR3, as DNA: TGTGCCAGCCTGACCTCCGGAGAGCAGTACTTC. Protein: CASLTSGEQYF.

The CDR3 spells CASSKGGGQPQHF. The CDR3 bases are TGTGCCAGTAGTAAGGGGGGTGGCCAGCCCCAGCATTTT. V and J are TRBV19 and TRBJ1-5, with a possible D match to TRBD1 (6 bases). The CDR3 contains 13 residues. Germline assignment: CDR1 LNHDA and CDR2 SQIVND (reference sequence). V gave up 4 bases and J gave up 7 bases, with 11 bases separating them.

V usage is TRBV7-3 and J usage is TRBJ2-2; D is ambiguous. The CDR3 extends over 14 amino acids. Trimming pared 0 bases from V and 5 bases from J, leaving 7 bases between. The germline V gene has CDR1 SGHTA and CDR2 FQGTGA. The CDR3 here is CASSLTGATGELFF. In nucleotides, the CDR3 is TGTGCCAGCAGCTTAACGGGTGCGACCGGGGAGCTGTTTTTT.

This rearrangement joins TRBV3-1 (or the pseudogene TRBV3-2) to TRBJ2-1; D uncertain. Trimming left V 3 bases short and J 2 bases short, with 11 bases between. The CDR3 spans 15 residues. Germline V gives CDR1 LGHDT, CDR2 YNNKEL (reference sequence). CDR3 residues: CASSQIRAPYNEQFF. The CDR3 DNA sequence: TGTGCCAGCAGCCAGATAAGGGCCCCCTACAATGAGCAGTTCTTC.

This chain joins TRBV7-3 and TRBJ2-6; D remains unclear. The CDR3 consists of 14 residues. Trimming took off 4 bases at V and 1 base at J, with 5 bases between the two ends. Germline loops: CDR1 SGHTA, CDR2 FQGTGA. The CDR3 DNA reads TGTGCCAGCAGCTCATTTTCTGGGGCCAACGTCCTGACTTTC. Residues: CASSSFSGANVLTF.

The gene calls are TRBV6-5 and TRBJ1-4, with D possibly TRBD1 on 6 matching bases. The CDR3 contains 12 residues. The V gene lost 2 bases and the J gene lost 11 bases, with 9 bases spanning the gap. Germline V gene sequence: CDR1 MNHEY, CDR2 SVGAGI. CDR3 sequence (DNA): TGTGCCAGCAGTTACGGGGGCGGGAAACTGTTTTTT. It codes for CASSYGGGKLFF.

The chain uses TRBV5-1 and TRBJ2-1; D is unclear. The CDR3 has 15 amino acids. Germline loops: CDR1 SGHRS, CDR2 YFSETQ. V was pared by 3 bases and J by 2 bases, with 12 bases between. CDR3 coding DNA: TGCGCCAGCAGCTGGGATGGCGGACCCTACAATGAGCAGTTCTTC. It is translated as CASSWDGGPYNEQFF.

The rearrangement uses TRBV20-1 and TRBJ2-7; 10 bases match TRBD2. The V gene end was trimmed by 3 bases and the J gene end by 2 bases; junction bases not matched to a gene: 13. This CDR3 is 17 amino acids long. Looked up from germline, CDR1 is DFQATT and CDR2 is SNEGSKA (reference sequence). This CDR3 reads CSASGGLAGVAPYEQYF. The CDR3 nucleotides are TGCAGTGCTAGTGGAGGGCTAGCGGGAGTTGCCCCCTACGAGCAGTACTTC.

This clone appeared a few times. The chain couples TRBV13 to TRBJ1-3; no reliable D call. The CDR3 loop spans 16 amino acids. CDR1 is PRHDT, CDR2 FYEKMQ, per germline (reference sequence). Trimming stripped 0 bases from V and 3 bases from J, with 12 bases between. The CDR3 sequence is CASSLGSGLFGNTIYF. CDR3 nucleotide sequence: TGTGCCAGCAGCTTAGGATCTGGGCTCTTTGGAAACACCATATATTTT.

Here the CDR3 reads CASSLSRLAGNVWMETQYF. CDR3 coding DNA: TGTGCCAGCAGTTTAAGCCGTCTAGCGGGAAATGTGTGGATGGAGACCCAGTACTTC. V and J are TRBV28 and TRBJ2-5; 9 nucleotides line up with TRBD2. CDR1 and CDR2 from the germline V gene are MDHEN and SYDVKM. V lost 2 bases, J lost 5 bases, and 18 bases stayed unmatched. The CDR3 has 19 amino acids.

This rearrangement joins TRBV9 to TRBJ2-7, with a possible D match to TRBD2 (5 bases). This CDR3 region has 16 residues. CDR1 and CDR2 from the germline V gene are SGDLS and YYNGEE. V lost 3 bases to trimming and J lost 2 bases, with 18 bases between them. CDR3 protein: CASSAEREYTTYEQYF. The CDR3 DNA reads TGTGCCAGCAGCGCCGAAAGGGAGTATACTACCTACGAGCAGTACTTC.

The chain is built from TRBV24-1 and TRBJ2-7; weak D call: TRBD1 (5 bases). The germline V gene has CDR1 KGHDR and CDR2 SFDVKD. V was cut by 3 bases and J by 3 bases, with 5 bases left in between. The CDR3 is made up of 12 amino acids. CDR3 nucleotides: TGTGCCACCAGTGATCAGGGCTACGAGCAGTACTTC. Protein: CATSDQGYEQYF.

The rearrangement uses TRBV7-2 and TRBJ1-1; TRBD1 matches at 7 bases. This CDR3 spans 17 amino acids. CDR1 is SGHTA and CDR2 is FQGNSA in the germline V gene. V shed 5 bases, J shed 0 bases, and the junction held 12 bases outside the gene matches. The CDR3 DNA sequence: TGTGCCAGCAGCCAGGGGGGGGGCCCCCCACTGAACACTGAAGCTTTCTTT. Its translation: CASSQGGGPPLNTEAFF.

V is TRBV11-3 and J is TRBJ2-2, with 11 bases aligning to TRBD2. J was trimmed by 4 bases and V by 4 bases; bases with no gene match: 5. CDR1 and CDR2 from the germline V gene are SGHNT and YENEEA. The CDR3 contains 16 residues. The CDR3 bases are TGTGCCAGCAGCTACCGCGGGACTAGCGGCACCGGGGAGCTGTTTTTT. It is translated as CASSYRGTSGTGELFF.

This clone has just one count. The CDR3 DNA follows: TGTGCCAGCAGTTCGGGACAGGGATTCTACGAGCAGTACTTC. Residues: CASSSGQGFYEQYF. V gene TRBV6-5 combines with J gene TRBJ2-7; the match to TRBD1 covers 9 bases. CDR3 length equals 14 residues. Germline V gene sequence: CDR1 MNHEY, CDR2 SVGAGI. The trim removed 4 bases at V and 3 bases at J, leaving 4 bases unmatched.

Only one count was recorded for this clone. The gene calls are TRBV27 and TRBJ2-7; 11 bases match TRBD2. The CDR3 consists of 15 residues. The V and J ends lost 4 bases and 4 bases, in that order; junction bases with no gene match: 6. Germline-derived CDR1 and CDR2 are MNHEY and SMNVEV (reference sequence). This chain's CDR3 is CASSSSSGRTYEQYF. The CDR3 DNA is TGTGCCAGCAGTTCTTCTAGCGGGAGGACTTACGAGCAGTACTTC.

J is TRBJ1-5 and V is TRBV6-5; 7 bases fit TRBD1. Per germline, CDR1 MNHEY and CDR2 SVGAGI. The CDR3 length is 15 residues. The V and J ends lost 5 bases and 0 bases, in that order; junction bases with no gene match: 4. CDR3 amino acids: CASSRTGYSNQPQHF. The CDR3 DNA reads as TGTGCCAGCAGTCGGACAGGTTATAGCAATCAGCCCCAGCATTTT.